One and the same sample provided the 14 T cell receptor beta chains below, sequenced in a study of blood T cell repertoires in COVID-19. Using immunoSEQ multiplex PCR, the repertoire was profiled, and TCRdb retains in-frame clones only, with some absent. Of 110,000 to 150,000 clones in the sample, approximately 85% were seen once. The sample taken for sequencing was peripheral blood. The receptors shown here come from a man aged 45-65 years with acute or convalescent COVID-19.

The rearrangement links TRBV4-2 to TRBJ1-3; 8 bases map to TRBD1. Trimming took 1 base from V and 5 from J; bases not matched to a gene: 7. This CDR3 contains 16 residues. The germline V gene encodes CDR1 LGHNA and CDR2 YNFKEQ. CDR3 in amino acids: CASSQGGTGDRNTIYF. CDR3 nucleotides: TGTGCCAGCAGCCAAGGGGGGACAGGCGATAGAAACACCATATATTTT.

The chain's CDR3 is CASSRPGGYGYTF. The DNA of the CDR3 is TGTGCCAGCTCACGACCGGGGGGCTATGGCTACACCTTC. The rearrangement links TRBV18 to TRBJ1-2, with a tentative D call TRBD1 (5 bases). CDR1 is KGHSH, CDR2 LQKENI, per germline. The germline V and J ends were trimmed by 4 bases and 4 bases, with 10 bases remaining between them. The CDR3 is 13 residues long.

V gene TRBV12-5 combines with J gene TRBJ2-7; 9 nucleotides match TRBD1. Germline CDR1 LGHNT, CDR2 FRNRAP. The CDR3 is 14 residues long. The junction had 4 bases not matched to a gene; V was cut back by 5 bases and J by 2 bases. As DNA, the CDR3 is TGTGCTAGTGGTCCGGGACAGGGCCCCTACGAGCAGTACTTC. Amino acids: CASGPGQGPYEQYF.

The chain links TRBV19 to TRBJ1-6, with D perhaps TRBD1 (6 bases). Trimming removed 4 bases from V and 9 bases from J, with 13 bases in between. The germline V gene has CDR1 LNHDA and CDR2 SQIVND (reference sequence). This CDR3 spans 14 amino acids. For the CDR3, the DNA is TGTGCCAGTAGTAACGAGGGGGGGAGTTCACCCCTCCACTTT. This gives the protein CASSNEGGSSPLHF.

This clone appeared a few times. CDR3 DNA sequence: TGTGCCAGCAGTTACAGGGCCCGCACAGATACGCAGTATTTT. It yields the protein CASSYRARTDTQYF. This rearrangement joins TRBV27 to TRBJ2-3; D perhaps matches TRBD1 (6 bases). CDR1 MNHEY and CDR2 SMNVEV come from the germline V gene (reference sequence). V was cut by 4 bases and J by 1 base, with 9 bases left in between. The CDR3 length is 14 residues.

The rearrangement links TRBV5-4 to TRBJ2-1, with D tentatively TRBD2 (6 bases). CDR3 length: 17 residues. Deletions cut 5 bases from V and 4 bases from J, with 22 bases between. Per germline, CDR1 SGHNT and CDR2 YYREEE (reference sequence). The CDR3 reads CASRQESGGIAYNEQFF. The CDR3 DNA sequence: TGTGCCAGCAGGCAAGAGTCTGGGGGGATCGCGTACAATGAGCAGTTCTTC.

The chain uses TRBV5-1 and TRBJ1-2; D is possibly TRBD1 (5 bases). The CDR3 totals 13 residues. Germline values: CDR1 SGHRS, CDR2 YFSETQ. The V gene lost 3 bases and the J gene lost 5 bases, with 11 bases spanning the gap. Here the CDR3 DNA reads TGCGCCAGCAGCTGGGGGACTACGTATGGCTACACCTTC. Its translation is CASSWGTTYGYTF.

The rearrangement joins TRBV3-1 (or the pseudogene TRBV3-2) to TRBJ1-4, with D uncertain. The CDR3 covers 15 residues. Germline V lookup: CDR1 LGHDT, CDR2 YNNKEL (reference sequence). V lost 4 bases to trimming and J lost 5 bases, with 14 bases between them. As DNA, the CDR3 is TGTGCCAGCAGCCCGATTGCGGCAGTCAATGAAAAACTGTTTTTT. Translated: CASSPIAAVNEKLFF.

J is TRBJ1-1 and V is TRBV9; 11 bases fit TRBD1. Germline-derived CDR1 and CDR2 are SGDLS and YYNGEE. V was pared by 4 bases and J by 6 bases, with 5 bases of the junction left unmatched. The CDR3 has 14 amino acids. CDR3 residues: CASSPGTGGSEAFF. In DNA form, the CDR3 reads TGTGCCAGCAGCCCTGGGACAGGGGGTTCTGAAGCTTTCTTT.

V gene TRBV29-1 combines with J gene TRBJ2-5; D remains ambiguous. The CDR3 totals 12 residues. The V gene lost 4 bases and the J gene lost 5 bases, with 11 bases spanning the gap. Germline CDR1 is SQVTM and CDR2 is ANQGSEA. This chain's CDR3 is CSVAPSGETQYF. In DNA form, the CDR3 reads TGCAGCGTTGCACCCTCCGGGGAGACCCAGTACTTC.

There are a few counts of this clone. This chain uses TRBV14 with TRBJ1-4, with 7 positions matching TRBD1. From germline, CDR1 is SGHDN and CDR2 FVKESK. The CDR3 consists of 16 residues. V shed 0 bases and J 7 bases; nucleotides not matched to a gene: 8. The CDR3 is CASSQERGGLAEKLFF. As DNA, the CDR3 is TGTGCCAGCAGCCAAGAAAGAGGGGGCCTTGCTGAAAAACTGTTTTTT.

The chain uses TRBV6-1 and TRBJ1-4, with 8 bases that match TRBD1. The germline gives CDR1 MNHNS, CDR2 SASEGT. The CDR3 is made up of 15 amino acids. J was trimmed by 8 bases and V by 1 base; bases with no gene match: 6. CDR3 in DNA: TGTGCCAGCAGTGAAGGGACAGGGCGGTGGGAAAAACTGTTTTTT. Encoded protein: CASSEGTGRWEKLFF.

V is TRBV2 and J is TRBJ2-7; 7 nucleotides align to TRBD1. The germline CDR1 and CDR2 sequences are SNHLY and FYNNEI. Trimming cost V 6 bases and J 5 bases; bases outside gene matches: 7. This CDR3 is 13 amino acids long. CDR3: CASRMTGRDEQYF. CDR3 nucleotides: TGTGCCAGCAGGATGACAGGGCGCGACGAGCAGTACTTC.

The V and J genes are TRBV27 and TRBJ2-1; D ambiguous. The CDR3 has 13 amino acids. Germline CDR1 and CDR2: MNHEY and SMNVEV (reference sequence). V was clipped by 2 bases and J by 7 bases, with 9 bases between them. In nucleotides, the CDR3 is TGTGCCAGCAGTTTACGTAGTCGGAATGAGCAGTTCTTC. Its protein product is CASSLRSRNEQFF.